One sample yielded the 30 T cell receptor beta chains listed below, sequenced in a study of blood T cell repertoires in COVID-19. The protocol was immunoSEQ multiplex PCR, while the TCRdb copy is restricted to in-frame clones and leaves out a portion. The sample has about 110,000 clones; roughly four fifths are singletons. Input material: peripheral blood. The receptor set was obtained from a woman aged 55-70 years with acute or convalescent COVID-19.

In its sample, this clone was seen a few times. The chain carries TRBV7-9 and TRBJ2-1; D is undetermined. CDR3 size: 15 residues. The V gene lost 5 bases and the J gene lost 6 bases, with 17 bases spanning the gap. Germline CDR1 reads SEHNR; CDR2 reads FQNEAQ (reference sequence). CDR3 protein: CASSLPPRLGNEQFF. DNA of the CDR3: TGTGCCAGCAGCCTCCCGCCCCGTCTCGGCAATGAGCAGTTCTTC.

The V gene is TRBV19, the J gene TRBJ2-7; perhaps TRBD2 as D (6 bases). V lost 0 bases and J lost 0, with 18 bases in between. This CDR3 contains 18 residues. CDR1 and CDR2 from the germline V gene are LNHDA and SQIVND (reference sequence). CDR3 DNA: TGTGCCAGTAGTATAGATCTTGGGGGGTCCCCCTCCTCCTACGAGCAGTACTTC. Protein sequence: CASSIDLGGSPSSYEQYF.

The CDR3 sequence is CAWQHRGHYGYTF. The CDR3 DNA follows: TGTGCCTGGCAACACAGGGGACACTATGGCTACACCTTC. This sequence joins TRBV30 and TRBJ1-2; 7 bases are a match to TRBD1. Germline V gives CDR1 GTSNPN, CDR2 SVGIG (reference sequence). Losses at the gene ends were 5 bases for V and 3 bases for J; bases not matched to a gene: 6. The CDR3 covers 13 residues.

J is TRBJ2-7 and V is TRBV6-1; D is unclear. The CDR3 is 14 residues long. V lost 2 bases to trimming and J lost 0 bases, with 8 bases between them. The germline gives CDR1 MNHNS, CDR2 SASEGT. The CDR3 DNA reads TGTGCCAGCAGTGAACTAGTGGTCTCCTACGAGCAGTACTTC. Translated, it gives CASSELVVSYEQYF.

This chain links TRBV28 with TRBJ2-5; TRBD2 agrees at 10 bases. The germline V gene has CDR1 MDHEN and CDR2 SYDVKM. This CDR3 comprises 15 residues. With 6 bases clipped from V and 1 base from J, the junction kept 5 bases outside the gene matches. CDR3 loop: CASRFTSGTQETQYF. CDR3 in DNA: TGTGCCAGCAGGTTCACTAGCGGGACCCAAGAGACCCAGTACTTC. Full variable domain (rest looked up from reference TRBV28 and TRBJ2-5): DVKVTQSSRYLVKRTGEKVFLECVQDMDHENMFWYRQDPGLGLRLIYFSYDVKMKEKGDIPEGYSVSREKKERFSLILESASTNQTSMYLCASRFTSGTQETQYFGPGTRLLVL.

The rearrangement links TRBV2 to TRBJ1-1, with no clear D. Per the germline V gene, CDR1 is SNHLY and CDR2 is FYNNEI. The CDR3 has 15 amino acids. The V end was cut by 2 bases, the J end by 2 bases, with 12 bases between. Written as DNA, the CDR3 is TGTGCCAGCAGTGAAAGAGGCGGTTCCAACACTGAAGCTTTCTTT. Translation gives CASSERGGSNTEAFF.

A single count supports this clone. The genes are TRBV11-2 and TRBJ2-3, with TRBD2 matching 10 bases. Germline CDR1 SGHAT, CDR2 FQNNGV. V lost 4 bases and J lost 2; bases outside the gene matches: 6. CDR3 size: 16 residues. CDR3 nucleotide sequence: TGTGCCAGCAGCTCGGAGCGGGGGGGTAACACAGATACGCAGTATTTT. This codes for CASSSERGGNTDTQYF.

CDR3 amino acids: CASSRLSGQPQHF. In DNA, the CDR3 is TGTGCCAGCAGCCGCCTTTCCGGTCAGCCCCAGCATTTT. The rearrangement links TRBV27 to TRBJ1-5, with D unclear. Germline CDR1 and CDR2: MNHEY and SMNVEV (reference sequence). The CDR3 sequence is 13 residues long. With 6 bases removed from V and 6 bases from J, the gap between germline ends came to 12 bases.

The V call is TRBV24-1, the J call TRBJ2-5; 9 nucleotides align to TRBD2. Germline V lookup: CDR1 KGHDR, CDR2 SFDVKD. The CDR3 extends over 17 amino acids. V shed 9 bases, J shed 2 bases, and the junction held 15 bases outside the gene matches. The CDR3 coding sequence is TGTGCCACCTTTCTCCCCGAGCGGGGGGCTGGGCAAGAGACCCAGTACTTC. Its translation: CATFLPERGAGQETQYF.

This clone came up once. The chain recombines TRBV27 with TRBJ2-1; 8 bases map to TRBD2. Germline V gene data show CDR1 as MNHEY and CDR2 as SMNVEV (reference sequence). J gave up 14 bases and V 5 bases, and 17 bases lay outside the gene matches. The CDR3 length is 15 residues. CDR3 protein: CASSLTLLGGGSEFF. As DNA, the CDR3 is TGTGCCAGCAGTCTAACCCTCCTCGGGGGGGGCAGCGAGTTCTTC.

This chain joins TRBV6-5 and TRBJ2-7, with D maybe TRBD1 (6 bases). Trimming removed 5 bases at V and 0 bases at J, with 14 bases between. Germline V gene sequence: CDR1 MNHEY, CDR2 SVGAGI. This CDR3 has 15 residues. CDR3 loop: CASSPGQILSYEQYF. As DNA, the CDR3 is TGTGCCAGCAGTCCTGGACAGATTCTCTCCTACGAGCAGTACTTC.

J is TRBJ1-2 and V is TRBV4-1, with 8 bases lining up with TRBD1. This CDR3 has 16 residues. V shed 1 base and J 4 bases; nucleotides not matched to a gene: 8. CDR1 and CDR2 from the germline V gene are MGHRA and YSYEKL. The CDR3 nucleotides read TGCGCCAGCAGCCAAGCGGGACAGGTTAATCGCTATGGCTACACCTTC. Amino acid sequence: CASSQAGQVNRYGYTF.

The rearrangement joins TRBV12-3 or TRBV12-4 to TRBJ2-7; the D gene is possibly TRBD1 (6 bases). The CDR3 has 13 amino acids. Trimming stripped 6 bases from V and 2 bases from J, with 11 bases between. CDR3 nucleotides: TGTGCCAGCAGGGCCACAGGGCCCTACGAGCAGTACTTC. It specifies CASRATGPYEQYF.

This chain links TRBV7-2 with TRBJ1-5; D is unresolved. The length of the CDR3 is 15 residues. Germline V gene lookup returns CDR1 SGHTA and CDR2 FQGNSA. V lost 0 bases and J 2 bases, leaving 8 bases between the germline ends. The CDR3 DNA reads as TGTGCCAGCAGCTTAGCCCGAGTTGGCAATCAGCCCCAGCATTTT. It yields the protein CASSLARVGNQPQHF.

This clone was counted only a few times. The chain combines TRBV6-5 with TRBJ2-3, with TRBD1 as a possible D gene (5 bases). The CDR3 is 15 residues long. V dropped 6 bases and J dropped 0 bases, with 13 bases sitting between them. Germline CDR1 is MNHEY and CDR2 is SVGAGI. The DNA of the CDR3 is TGTGCCAGCAGACGGGTAGGGGCGAGCACAGATACGCAGTATTTT. It is translated as CASRRVGASTDTQYF.

This chain links TRBV30 with TRBJ1-6; D is undetermined. The germline gives CDR1 GTSNPN, CDR2 SVGIG (reference sequence). Trimming shortened V by 0 bases and J by 6 bases, and 6 bases separated the two germline ends. The CDR3 consists of 13 residues. Here the CDR3 reads CAWSVGPNSPLHF. DNA for the CDR3: TGTGCCTGGAGTGTTGGGCCTAATTCACCCCTCCACTTT. Based on the CDR3 plus reference TRBV30 and TRBJ1-6, the full variable domain is SQTIHQWPATLVQPVGSPLSLECTVEGTSNPNLYWYRQAAGRGLQLLFYSVGIGQISSEVPQNLSASRPQDRQFILSSKKLLLSDSGFYLCAWSVGPNSPLHFGNGTRLTVT.

In this sample, this clone turned up a few times. The chain is built from TRBV4-3 and TRBJ1-6, with 12 bases identical to TRBD1. Unmatched junction bases numbered 7, after V lost 1 base and J lost 0 bases. Germline CDR1 and CDR2: LGHNA and YSLEER. The CDR3 is 20 amino acids. The CDR3 loop is CASSQVGTGGSSSYNSPLHF. The DNA of the CDR3 is TGCGCCAGCAGCCAAGTGGGGACAGGGGGCTCAAGCTCCTATAATTCACCCCTCCACTTT.

The chain uses TRBV5-4 and TRBJ2-7, with 9 bases identical to TRBD1. This CDR3 is 15 amino acids long. Germline V gene lookup returns CDR1 SGHNT and CDR2 YYREEE (reference sequence). Germline trimming cut 4 bases from V and 7 bases from J; bases unmatched to any gene: 12. Here the CDR3 reads CASSGGRDRVLEQYF. Written as DNA, the CDR3 is TGTGCCAGCAGCGGAGGCCGGGACAGGGTTTTGGAGCAGTACTTC.

The rearrangement joins TRBV28 to TRBJ2-2; D unclear. V dropped 6 bases and J dropped 4 bases, with 12 bases sitting between them. The CDR3 contains 14 residues. Per the germline V gene, CDR1 is MDHEN and CDR2 is SYDVKM. The CDR3 spells CASSPAGSTGELFF. In DNA, the CDR3 is TGTGCCAGCAGCCCCGCAGGATCCACCGGGGAGCTGTTTTTT.

The CDR3 DNA follows: TGTGCCAGCAGCGCCCAGTTGCAATTCGAGCAGTACTTC. Protein sequence: CASSAQLQFEQYF. V is TRBV2 and J is TRBJ2-7; D unclear. The V gene lost 6 bases and the J gene lost 6 bases, with 15 bases spanning the gap. CDR3 length: 13 amino acids. Germline lookup yields CDR1 SNHLY and CDR2 FYNNEI.

The V gene is TRBV3-1 (or the pseudogene TRBV3-2), the J gene TRBJ1-6, with D unclear. The germline V gene encodes CDR1 LGHDT and CDR2 YNNKEL (reference sequence). The CDR3 contains 19 residues. V lost 3 bases, J lost 0 bases, and 18 bases lay in between. The CDR3 nucleotides are TGTGCCAGCAGCCAGCGCTTCCTCTCAGCTAGCTCCTATAATTCACCCCTCCACTTT. It is translated as CASSQRFLSASSYNSPLHF.

V and J are TRBV2 and TRBJ1-4; 11 nucleotides match TRBD1. This CDR3 has 16 residues. Germline V gene data show CDR1 as SNHLY and CDR2 as FYNNEI. V lost 3 bases to trimming and J lost 5 bases; unmatched junction nucleotides: 5. CDR3 bases: TGTGCCAGCAGTGAGCGGACAGGGGGCCGAAATGAAAAACTGTTTTTT. This translates into CASSERTGGRNEKLFF.

The chain uses TRBV28 and TRBJ1-1, with TRBD1 as a possible D gene (5 bases). This CDR3 region has 12 residues. Per germline, CDR1 MDHEN and CDR2 SYDVKM. Trimming removed 9 bases at V and 3 bases at J, with 11 bases between. The CDR3 region has the DNA TGTGCCAGTAGGGGAGGGGACACTGAAGCTTTCTTT. Amino acid sequence: CASRGGDTEAFF.

This clone appeared a few times. The chain uses TRBV2 and TRBJ2-1, with 7 bases lining up with TRBD1. J gave up 5 bases and V 8 bases, and 21 bases lay outside the gene matches. Germline values: CDR1 SNHLY, CDR2 FYNNEI. CDR3 size: 18 residues. This CDR3 reads CASQGVWTSDGSDNEQFF. CDR3 nucleotide sequence: TGTGCCAGCCAGGGGGTTTGGACTTCGGACGGATCGGACAATGAGCAGTTCTTC.

The V and J genes are TRBV4-2 and TRBJ1-2, with 7 bases aligning to TRBD1. The CDR3 extends over 13 amino acids. V lost 4 bases and J lost 5; bases outside the gene matches: 4. From germline, CDR1 is LGHNA and CDR2 YNFKEQ. CDR3 region: CASSPGTAYGYTF. The CDR3 DNA reads as TGTGCCAGCAGCCCAGGGACAGCATATGGCTACACCTTC.

The gene calls are TRBV30 and TRBJ1-1, with D maybe TRBD1 (5 bases). The length of the CDR3 is 15 residues. V gave up 1 base and J gave up 6 bases, with 18 bases separating them. From germline, CDR1 is GTSNPN and CDR2 SVGIG (reference sequence). CDR3 in amino acids: CAWSGDSWGRAEAFF. Here the CDR3 DNA reads TGTGCCTGGAGTGGAGACAGTTGGGGCCGGGCTGAAGCTTTCTTT.

The chain links TRBV5-1 to TRBJ1-2; maybe TRBD1 (5 bases). This CDR3 contains 17 residues. Deletions cut 7 bases from V and 2 bases from J, with 24 bases between. Germline lookup yields CDR1 SGHRS and CDR2 YFSETQ. The CDR3 loop is CASHEKGLAGPNYGYTF. The CDR3 coding sequence is TGCGCCAGCCACGAAAAGGGGTTGGCAGGGCCCAACTATGGCTACACCTTC.

The chain joins TRBV6-5 to TRBJ2-5; D perhaps matches TRBD2 (6 bases). The CDR3 runs 14 residues. V was clipped by 4 bases and J by 3 bases, with 12 bases between them. Germline V CDR1 and CDR2: MNHEY, SVGAGI. The DNA of the CDR3 is TGTGCCAGCAGTTCGCGGGGTAGCGAAGAGACCCAGTACTTC. It translates to CASSSRGSEETQYF.

The chain couples TRBV7-2 to TRBJ2-7; 13 bases are shared with TRBD2. CDR3 length: 15 residues. Losses at the gene ends were 5 bases for V and 4 bases for J; bases not matched to a gene: 5. Looked up from germline, CDR1 is SGHTA and CDR2 is FQGNSA. This CDR3 is CASSVTSGGGYEQYF. The CDR3 bases are TGTGCCAGCAGCGTCACTAGCGGGGGGGGATACGAGCAGTACTTC.

The chain joins TRBV25-1 to TRBJ1-2, with TRBD1 identical over 7 bases. The CDR3 spans 14 residues. Unmatched junction bases numbered 9, after V lost 3 bases and J lost 8 bases. Germline V gene lookup returns CDR1 MGHDK and CDR2 SYGVNS. Here the CDR3 reads CASSDFEGARGYTF. In DNA, the CDR3 is TGTGCCAGCAGTGATTTTGAGGGGGCTAGGGGCTACACCTTC.